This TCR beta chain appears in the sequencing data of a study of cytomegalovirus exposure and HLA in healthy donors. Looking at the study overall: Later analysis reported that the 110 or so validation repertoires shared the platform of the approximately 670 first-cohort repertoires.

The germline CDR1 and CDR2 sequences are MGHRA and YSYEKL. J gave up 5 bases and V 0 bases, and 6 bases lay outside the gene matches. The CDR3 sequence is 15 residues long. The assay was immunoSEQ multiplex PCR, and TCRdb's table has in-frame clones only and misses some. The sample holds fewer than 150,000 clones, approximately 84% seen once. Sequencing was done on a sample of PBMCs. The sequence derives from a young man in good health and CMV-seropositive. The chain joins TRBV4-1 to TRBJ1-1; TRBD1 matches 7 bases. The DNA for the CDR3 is TGCGCCAGCAGCCAAGATCCCAGGGGGATAACTGAAGCTTTCTTT. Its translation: CASSQDPRGITEAFF.